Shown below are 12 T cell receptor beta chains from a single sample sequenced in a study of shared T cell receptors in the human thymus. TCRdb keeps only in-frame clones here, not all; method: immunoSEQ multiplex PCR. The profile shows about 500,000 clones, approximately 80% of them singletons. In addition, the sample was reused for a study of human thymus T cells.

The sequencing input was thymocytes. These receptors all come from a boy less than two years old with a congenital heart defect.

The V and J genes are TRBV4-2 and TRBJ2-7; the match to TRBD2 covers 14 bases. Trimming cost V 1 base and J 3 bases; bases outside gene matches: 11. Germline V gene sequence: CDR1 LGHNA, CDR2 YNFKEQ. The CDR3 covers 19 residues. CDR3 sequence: CASSQADGTSGRYYYEQYF. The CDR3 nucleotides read TGTGCCAGCAGCCAAGCGGATGGGACTAGCGGGAGATACTACTACGAGCAGTACTTC.

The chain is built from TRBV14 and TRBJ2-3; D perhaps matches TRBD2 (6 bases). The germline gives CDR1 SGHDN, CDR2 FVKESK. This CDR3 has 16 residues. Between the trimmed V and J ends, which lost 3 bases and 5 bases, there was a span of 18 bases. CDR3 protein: CASSHRAGRERDTQYF. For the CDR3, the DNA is TGTGCCAGCAGCCACCGGGCGGGGAGAGAGAGAGATACGCAGTATTTT.

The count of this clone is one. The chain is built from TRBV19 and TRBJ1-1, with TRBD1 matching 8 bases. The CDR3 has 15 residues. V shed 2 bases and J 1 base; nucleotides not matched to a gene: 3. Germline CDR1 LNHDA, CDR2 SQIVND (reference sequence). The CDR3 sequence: CASSIRDRTNTEAFF. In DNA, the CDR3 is TGTGCCAGTAGTATAAGGGACAGGACGAACACTGAAGCTTTCTTT.

In DNA form, the CDR3 reads TGTGCCAGCTCACTGGATCCTTGGGGCTATAGCAATCAGCCCCAGCATTTT. It is translated as CASSLDPWGYSNQPQHF. This chain connects TRBV18 to TRBJ1-5, with D possibly being TRBD1 (5 bases). The CDR3 loop spans 17 amino acids. V dropped 4 bases and J dropped 0 bases, with 16 bases sitting between them. Germline V gene data show CDR1 as KGHSH and CDR2 as LQKENI.

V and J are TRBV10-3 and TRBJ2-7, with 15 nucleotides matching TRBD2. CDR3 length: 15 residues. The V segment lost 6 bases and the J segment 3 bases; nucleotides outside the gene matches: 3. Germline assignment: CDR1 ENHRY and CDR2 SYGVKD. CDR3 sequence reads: CAIRGLAGGDYEQYF. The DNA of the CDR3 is TGTGCCATCAGAGGACTAGCGGGAGGGGACTACGAGCAGTACTTC.

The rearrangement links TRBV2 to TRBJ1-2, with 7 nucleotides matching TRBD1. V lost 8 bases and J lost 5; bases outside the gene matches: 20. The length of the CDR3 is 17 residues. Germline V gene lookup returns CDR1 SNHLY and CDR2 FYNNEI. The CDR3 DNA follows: TGTGCCAGCCCCGATAAGACAGGGAGAGCTCCGAGATATGGCTACACCTTC. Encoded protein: CASPDKTGRAPRYGYTF.

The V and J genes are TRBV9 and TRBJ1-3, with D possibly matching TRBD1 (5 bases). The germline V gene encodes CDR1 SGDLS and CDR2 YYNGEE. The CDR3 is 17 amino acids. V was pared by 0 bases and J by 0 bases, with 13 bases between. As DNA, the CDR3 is TGTGCCAGCAGCGTAGAGGGGCGGATCCCCTCTGGAAACACCATATATTTT. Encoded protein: CASSVEGRIPSGNTIYF.

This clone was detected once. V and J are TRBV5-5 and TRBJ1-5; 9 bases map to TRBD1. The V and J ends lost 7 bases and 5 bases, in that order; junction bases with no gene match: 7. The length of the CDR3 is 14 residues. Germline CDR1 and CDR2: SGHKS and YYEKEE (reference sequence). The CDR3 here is CASGTGKGDQPQHF. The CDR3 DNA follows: TGTGCCAGCGGGACAGGGAAAGGGGATCAGCCCCAGCATTTT.

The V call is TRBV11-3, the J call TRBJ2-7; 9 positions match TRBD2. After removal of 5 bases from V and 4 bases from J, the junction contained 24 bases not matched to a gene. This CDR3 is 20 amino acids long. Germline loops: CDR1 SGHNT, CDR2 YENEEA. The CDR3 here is CASSPTGGASGTSRGYEQYF. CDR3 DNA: TGTGCCAGCAGCCCTACAGGTGGGGCTAGCGGGACCTCCCGGGGTTACGAGCAGTACTTC.

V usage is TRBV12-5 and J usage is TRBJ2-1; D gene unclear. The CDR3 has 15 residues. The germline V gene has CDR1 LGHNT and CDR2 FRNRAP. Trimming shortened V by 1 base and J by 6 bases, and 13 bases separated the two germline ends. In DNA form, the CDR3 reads TGTGCTAGTGGTTTGGAGGAGCAACTACGCAATGAGCAGTTCTTC. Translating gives CASGLEEQLRNEQFF. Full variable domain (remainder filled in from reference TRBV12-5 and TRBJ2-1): DARVTQTPRHKVTEMGQEVTMRCQPILGHNTVFWYRQTMMQGLELLAYFRNRAPLDDSGMPKDRFSAEMPDATLATLKIQPSEPRDSAVYFCASGLEEQLRNEQFFGPGTRLTVL.

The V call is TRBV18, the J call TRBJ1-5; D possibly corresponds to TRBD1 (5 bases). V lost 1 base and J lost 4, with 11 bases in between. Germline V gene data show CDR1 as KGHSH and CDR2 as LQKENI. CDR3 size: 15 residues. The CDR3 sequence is CASSPREGSNQPQHF. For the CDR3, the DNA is TGTGCCAGCTCACCACGGGAGGGGAGTAATCAGCCCCAGCATTTT.

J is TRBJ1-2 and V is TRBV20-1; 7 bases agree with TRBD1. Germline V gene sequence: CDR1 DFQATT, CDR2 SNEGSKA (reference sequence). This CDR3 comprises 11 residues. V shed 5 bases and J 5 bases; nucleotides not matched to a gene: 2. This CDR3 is CSADRVYGYTF. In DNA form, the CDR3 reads TGCAGTGCTGACAGGGTATATGGCTACACCTTC.